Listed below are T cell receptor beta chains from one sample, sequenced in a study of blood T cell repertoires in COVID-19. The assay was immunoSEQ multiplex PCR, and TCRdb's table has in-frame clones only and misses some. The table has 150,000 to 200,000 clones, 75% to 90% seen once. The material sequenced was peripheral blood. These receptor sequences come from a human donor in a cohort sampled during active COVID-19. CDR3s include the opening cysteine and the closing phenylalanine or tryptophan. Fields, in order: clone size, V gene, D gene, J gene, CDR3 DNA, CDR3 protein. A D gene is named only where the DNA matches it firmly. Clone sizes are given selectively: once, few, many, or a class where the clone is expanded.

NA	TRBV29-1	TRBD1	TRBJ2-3	TGCAGCGTTGAAGGCCGCCGGGACAGGGGCACAGATACGCAGTATTTT	CSVEGRRDRGTDTQYF
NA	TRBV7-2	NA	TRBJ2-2	TGTGCCAGCAGCTCCCTGGGCCAGGGAACTCTAAGACGCTCCGGGGAGCTGTTTTTT	CASSSLGQGTLRRSGELFF
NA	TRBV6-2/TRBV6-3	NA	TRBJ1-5	TGTGCCAGCAGTCGAGCAAATCAGCCCCAGCATTTT	CASSRANQPQHF
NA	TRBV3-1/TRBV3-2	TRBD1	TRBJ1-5	TGTGCCAGCAGCCAGGGACAGGGGAATCAGCCCCAGCATTTT	CASSQGQGNQPQHF
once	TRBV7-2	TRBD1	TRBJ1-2	TGTGCCAGCAGCTCACAGGGGACCTATGGCTACACCTTC	CASSSQGTYGYTF
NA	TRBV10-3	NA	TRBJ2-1	TGTGCCATCAGTGAGTCTGGCAGGGAGGCCGATGAGCAGTTCTTC	CAISESGREADEQFF
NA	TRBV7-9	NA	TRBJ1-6	TGTGCCAGCAGCTTAGCCCCGGGTATAGGTTCACCCCTCCACTTT	CASSLAPGIGSPLHF
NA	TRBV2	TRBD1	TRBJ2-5	TGTGCCACCACCCGGACAGGGGAGGGGACCCAGTACTTC	CATTRTGEGTQYF
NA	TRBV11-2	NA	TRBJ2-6	TGTGCCAGCAGCCCAGGGCCGGTCTCTGGGGCCAACGTCCTGACTTTC	CASSPGPVSGANVLTF
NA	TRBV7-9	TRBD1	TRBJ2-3	TGTGCCAGCAGCTATTCCACAGGGGCAGATACGCAGTATTTT	CASSYSTGADTQYF
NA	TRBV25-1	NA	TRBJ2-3	TGTGCCAGCAGTGAATCGGGCGGGGGCGATACGCAGTATTTT	CASSESGGGDTQYF
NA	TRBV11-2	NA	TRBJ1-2	TGTGCCAGCAGCCCCCGGGGGAGTCATGTTGGCTACACCTTC	CASSPRGSHVGYTF
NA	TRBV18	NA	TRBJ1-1	TGTGCCAGCTCATTTGGTGACAGGAACACTGAAGCTTTCTTT	CASSFGDRNTEAFF
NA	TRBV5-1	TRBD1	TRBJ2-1	TGCGCCAGCGGCCGCGGACAGGGCAATGAGCAGTTCTTC	CASGRGQGNEQFF
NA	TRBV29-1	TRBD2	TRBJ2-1	TGCAGCGTAGGGACTAGCGGGAGTAGCCATGAGCAGTTCTTC	CSVGTSGSSHEQFF
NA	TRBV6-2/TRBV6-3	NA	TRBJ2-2	TGTGCCAGCAGTTACGGGCAGACCGAGAACACCGGGGAGCTGTTTTTT	CASSYGQTENTGELFF